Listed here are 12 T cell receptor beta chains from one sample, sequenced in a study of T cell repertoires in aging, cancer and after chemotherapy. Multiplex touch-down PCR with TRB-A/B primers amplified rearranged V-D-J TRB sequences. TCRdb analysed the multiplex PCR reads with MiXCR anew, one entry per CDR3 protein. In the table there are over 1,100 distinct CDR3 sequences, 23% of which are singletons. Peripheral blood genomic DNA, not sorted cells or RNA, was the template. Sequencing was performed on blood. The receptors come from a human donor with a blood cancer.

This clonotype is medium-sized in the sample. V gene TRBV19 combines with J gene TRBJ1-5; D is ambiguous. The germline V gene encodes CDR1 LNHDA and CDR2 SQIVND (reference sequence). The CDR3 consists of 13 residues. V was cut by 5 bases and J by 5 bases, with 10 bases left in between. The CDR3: CASSGTADQPQHF. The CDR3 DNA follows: TGTGCCAGTAGTGGAACAGCGGATCAGCCCCAGCATTTT. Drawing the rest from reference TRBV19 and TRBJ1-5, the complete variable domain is DGGITQSPKYLFRKEGQNVTLSCEQNLNHDAMYWYRQDPGQGLRLIYYSQIVNDFQKGDIAEGYSVSREKKESFPLTVTSAQKNPTAFYLCASSGTADQPQHFGDGTRLSIL.

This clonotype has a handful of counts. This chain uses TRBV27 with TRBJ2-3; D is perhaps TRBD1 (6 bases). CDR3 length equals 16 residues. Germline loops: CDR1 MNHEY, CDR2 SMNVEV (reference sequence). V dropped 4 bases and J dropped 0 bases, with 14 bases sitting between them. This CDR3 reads CASSSYGTKSTDTQYF. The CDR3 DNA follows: TGTGCCAGCAGTTCGTATGGGACAAAAAGCACAGATACGCAGTATTTT.

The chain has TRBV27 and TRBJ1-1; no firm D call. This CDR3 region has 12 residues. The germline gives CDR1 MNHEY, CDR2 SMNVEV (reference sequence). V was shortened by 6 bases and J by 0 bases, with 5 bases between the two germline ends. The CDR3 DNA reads TGTGCCAGCAGAGAGGTGAACACTGAAGCTTTCTTT. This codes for CASREVNTEAFF.

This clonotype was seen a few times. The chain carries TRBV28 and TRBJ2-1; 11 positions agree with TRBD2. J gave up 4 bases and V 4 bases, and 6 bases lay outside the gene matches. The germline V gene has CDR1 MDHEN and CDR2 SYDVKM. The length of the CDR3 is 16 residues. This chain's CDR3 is CASSWTGTSGYNEQFF. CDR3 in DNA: TGTGCCAGCAGTTGGACCGGGACTAGCGGTTACAATGAGCAGTTCTTC.

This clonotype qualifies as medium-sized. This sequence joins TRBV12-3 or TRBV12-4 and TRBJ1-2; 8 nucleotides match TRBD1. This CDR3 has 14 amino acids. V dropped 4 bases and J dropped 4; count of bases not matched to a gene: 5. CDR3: CASSSRTGSYGYTF. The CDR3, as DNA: TGTGCCAGCAGTTCCCGGACAGGGTCCTATGGCTACACCTTC.

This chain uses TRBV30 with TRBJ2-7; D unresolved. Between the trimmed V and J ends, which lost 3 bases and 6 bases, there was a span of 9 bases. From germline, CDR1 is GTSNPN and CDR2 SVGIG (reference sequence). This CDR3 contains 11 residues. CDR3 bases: TGTGCCTGGAGAAAGGAACGCGAGCAGTACGTC. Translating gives CAWRKEREQYV.

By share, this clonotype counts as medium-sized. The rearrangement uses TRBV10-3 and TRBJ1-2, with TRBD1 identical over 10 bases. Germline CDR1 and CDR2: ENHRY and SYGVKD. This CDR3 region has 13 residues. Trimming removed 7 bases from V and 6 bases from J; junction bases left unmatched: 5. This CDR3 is CAITGTGDDGYTF. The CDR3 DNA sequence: TGTGCCATCACAGGGACAGGGGACGATGGCTACACCTTC.

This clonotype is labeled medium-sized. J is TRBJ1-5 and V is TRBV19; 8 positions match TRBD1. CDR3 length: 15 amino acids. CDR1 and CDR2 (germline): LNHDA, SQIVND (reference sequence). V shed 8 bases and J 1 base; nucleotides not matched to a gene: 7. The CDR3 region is CASVFQGASNQPQHF. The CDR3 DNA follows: TGTGCCAGTGTATTTCAGGGGGCGAGCAATCAGCCCCAGCATTTT.

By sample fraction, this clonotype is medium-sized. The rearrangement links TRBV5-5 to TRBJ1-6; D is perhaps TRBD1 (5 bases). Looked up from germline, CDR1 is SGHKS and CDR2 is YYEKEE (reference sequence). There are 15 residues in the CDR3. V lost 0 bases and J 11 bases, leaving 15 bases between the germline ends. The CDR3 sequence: CASSLALGEGTPLHF. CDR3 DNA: TGTGCCAGCAGCTTGGCCTTGGGGGAGGGTACACCCCTCCACTTT.

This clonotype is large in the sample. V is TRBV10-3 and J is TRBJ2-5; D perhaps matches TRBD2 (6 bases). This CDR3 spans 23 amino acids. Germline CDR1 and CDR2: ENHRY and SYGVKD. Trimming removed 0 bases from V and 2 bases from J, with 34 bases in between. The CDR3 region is CAISESEGRAPGFRTRWQETQYF. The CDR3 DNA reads TGTGCCATCAGTGAGTCGGAGGGGCGGGCACCGGGATTTCGTACGCGGTGGCAAGAGACCCAGTACTTC.

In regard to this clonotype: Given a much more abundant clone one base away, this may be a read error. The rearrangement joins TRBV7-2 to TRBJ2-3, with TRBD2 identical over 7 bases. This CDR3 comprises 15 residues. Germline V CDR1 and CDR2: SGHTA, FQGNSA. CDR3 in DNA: TGTGCCAGCACCTCAAAGGGGCTAGCGGCAGATACGCAGAATTTT. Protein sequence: CASTSKGLAADTQNF.

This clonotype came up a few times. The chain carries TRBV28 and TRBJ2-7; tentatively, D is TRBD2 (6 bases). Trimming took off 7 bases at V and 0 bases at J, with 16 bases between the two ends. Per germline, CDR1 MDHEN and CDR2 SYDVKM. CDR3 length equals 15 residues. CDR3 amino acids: CASNLGRGYSYEQYF. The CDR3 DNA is TGTGCCAGCAACCTGGGGCGGGGTTACTCCTACGAGCAGTACTTC.